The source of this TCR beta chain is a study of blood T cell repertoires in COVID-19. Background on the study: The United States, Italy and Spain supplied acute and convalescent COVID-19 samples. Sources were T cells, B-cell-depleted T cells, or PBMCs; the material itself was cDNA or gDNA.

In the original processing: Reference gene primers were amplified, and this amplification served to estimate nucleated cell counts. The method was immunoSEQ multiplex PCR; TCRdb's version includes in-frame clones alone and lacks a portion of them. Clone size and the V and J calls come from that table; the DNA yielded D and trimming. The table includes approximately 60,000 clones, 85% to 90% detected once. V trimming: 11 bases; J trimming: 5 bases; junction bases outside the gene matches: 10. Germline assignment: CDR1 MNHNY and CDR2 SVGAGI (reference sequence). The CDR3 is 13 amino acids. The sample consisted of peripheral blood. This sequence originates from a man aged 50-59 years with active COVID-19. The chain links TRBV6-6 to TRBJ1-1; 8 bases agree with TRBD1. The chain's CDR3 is CAARPGGMTEAFF. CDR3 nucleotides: TGTGCCGCACGGCCAGGGGGCATGACTGAAGCTTTCTTT.